The rows below give T cell receptor beta chains drawn from one sample of a study of T cells in Graves' hyperthyroidism and ophthalmopathy. TCRdb reanalysed the multiplex PCR reads using MiXCR and keeps one entry per CDR3 protein. Of some 700,000 distinct CDR3 sequences listed, 15% to 20% are singletons. The source material was blood. The receptors derive from a man in his forties or fifties with Graves' hyperthyroidism. Both conserved end residues are part of each CDR3. The listing skips clone size in some rows; elsewhere it reads once, few, many or a size class.

CDR3,V,size,J
CASSSTGPHTEAFF,TRBV6-1,many,TRBJ1-1
CASRQGAAGELFF,TRBV11-3,-,TRBJ2-2
CASSLPSGSVGEQFF,TRBV5-1,few,TRBJ2-1
CASTGVVGLYYGYTF,TRBV2,many,TRBJ1-2
CASSLGGSEGEPQHF,TRBV5-6,few,TRBJ1-5
CASSPVLRNEQYF,TRBV4-1,-,TRBJ2-7
CASSPSGREGTDTQYF,TRBV9,few,TRBJ2-3
CAWSSLGIEAFF,TRBV30,-,TRBJ1-1
CASSRDSGGHEQYF,TRBV28,many,TRBJ2-7
CASSLKPDSYNEQFF,TRBV11-1,many,TRBJ2-1
CASSPIIRDRVLETQYF,TRBV7-2,many,TRBJ2-5
CASSLAAPIIRAQYF,TRBV7-9,many,TRBJ2-5
CASSLAGGEDTQYF,TRBV12-3/TRBV12-4,many,TRBJ2-3
CASSFLSGERETQYF,TRBV7-8,once,TRBJ2-5
CASSPTSGSGNNEQFF,TRBV7-2,-,TRBJ2-1
CASSLWSAGTLRYGYTF,TRBV28,many,TRBJ1-2
CASKTGRGEFNQPQHF,TRBV2,many,TRBJ1-5
CASGWAAGVTDTQYF,TRBV12-5,many,TRBJ2-3
CASSQGTGTSQFF,TRBV14,once,TRBJ2-1
CASSLGQGLYEQYF,TRBV7-2,many,TRBJ2-7
CASSDDSSGNTIYF,TRBV10-1,-,TRBJ1-3
CASSSGTSVNEQFF,TRBV6-1,many,TRBJ2-1
CASSLERDFDEQYF,TRBV5-1,many,TRBJ2-7
CSASPGLEADTQYF,TRBV20-1,many,TRBJ2-3
CAIRPGPPAGVYEQYF,TRBV10-3,many,TRBJ2-7
CASRGQGDLGNQPQHF,TRBV19,-,TRBJ1-5
CSARDLFPPPRTGELFF,TRBV20-1,-,TRBJ2-2
CASSYSNPRHYGYTF,TRBV6-5,few,TRBJ1-2
CASSPLGGGDEQYF,TRBV27,many,TRBJ2-7
CSVTGTGGPNIQYF,TRBV29-1,-,TRBJ2-4
CASSLQGTSNQPQHF,TRBV12-3/TRBV12-4,few,TRBJ1-5
CASKLWELNTEAFF,TRBV6-2/TRBV6-3,few,TRBJ1-1
CASSYPGHLSGANVLTF,TRBV12-3/TRBV12-4,many,TRBJ2-6
CASSRPTYNSPLHF,TRBV27,few,TRBJ1-6
CAGSPLANTYNEQFF,TRBV12-3/TRBV12-4,-,TRBJ2-1
CASSVETGGPYEQYF,TRBV19,-,TRBJ2-7
CASSLGQGWRTEAFF,TRBV7-6,-,TRBJ1-1
CAGSRTGLNQPQHF,TRBV7-9,few,TRBJ1-5
CASNSGLSTTGELFF,TRBV28,many,TRBJ2-2
CASSLETLYGYTF,TRBV11-2,many,TRBJ1-2
CASSARQVEGYTF,TRBV12-3/TRBV12-4,many,TRBJ1-2
CASSALKPDTQYF,TRBV7-6,-,TRBJ2-3
CASSQEAIGYQDSTEQYF,TRBV4-2,-,TRBJ2-7
CSVERSGTSGRGEQFF,TRBV29-1,many,TRBJ2-1
CASSLEGAGGDNEQFF,TRBV5-1,many,TRBJ2-1
CASSPRGLGARNYGYTF,TRBV27,few,TRBJ1-2
CASSLSASGTQETQYF,TRBV28,many,TRBJ2-5
CASSLSFGGLNTEAFF,TRBV5-5,few,TRBJ1-1
CASSMGSGVYEQYF,TRBV19,-,TRBJ2-7
CASSPYREKANYGYTF,TRBV14,many,TRBJ1-2
CASSRPTAGDNQPQHF,TRBV28,many,TRBJ1-5
CASSLDKGLAPSSYNEQFF,TRBV7-2,many,TRBJ2-1
CASSLVGRGSEQYF,TRBV7-2,few,TRBJ2-7
CASSYDRVVGGYTF,TRBV6-5,many,TRBJ1-2
CATSDSGRVAQPQHF,TRBV24-1,-,TRBJ1-5
CASSYSMPGKAFF,TRBV6-2/TRBV6-3,-,TRBJ1-1
CASRPSSRGSNTGELFF,TRBV7-2,many,TRBJ2-2
CASSVDGGPMSDTQYF,TRBV9,few,TRBJ2-3
CASSLSLVSTDTQYF,TRBV11-2,-,TRBJ2-3